Here is one TCR beta chain with its context. These data belong to a study of shared clonotypes between healthy human individuals. Study context: The donors, two women and three men, were aged 18 to 49.

Template for every sorted-subset replicate PCR totaled roughly 210 ng DNA, tens of thousands of T cell genomes. Original analysis: Filtering of immunoSEQ junctional sequences could not match full-length read filtering. Generated by immunoSEQ multiplex PCR, the TCRdb table keeps only in-frame clones and is missing some. V, J and clone size are those of that table, while D and trimming were read from the DNA. This sample has around 2.5 million clones, with 93% found just once. The sequence derives from a man in his late teens or twenties in good health. Some clones in this sample may be carry-over from other donors' samples. The sample consisted of naive CD4+ T cells from PBMCs. Described subset: CD45RA+ positively selected.

As DNA, the CDR3 is TGTGCCAGCAGCCAGGCCAGGACGGCTTCCTACGAGCAGTACTTC. Amino acid sequence: CASSQARTASYEQYF. The chain uses TRBV11-2 and TRBJ2-7; the D is unclear. Per germline, CDR1 SGHAT and CDR2 FQNNGV. Trimming took 5 bases from V and 1 from J, leaving 15 bases between them. The CDR3 runs 15 residues.